The 19 T cell receptor beta chains below all came from one sample that was sequenced in a study of human T cells and chemical hapten exposure. Using its own MiXCR run on the RACE reads, TCRdb lists one record per CDR3 protein. The repertoire includes approximately 110,000 distinct CDR3 sequences, about a tenth of them detected once, and about 3.1% sits in the top ten. As to time point: patch test 2, 6 weeks after DPC sensitization. Treatment of the sample: therapeutic diphenylcyclopropenone sensitization with weekly scalp DPC. This material consisted of whole blood, taken in connection with sensitization to the hapten diphenylcyclopropenone (DPC). Source of these receptors: a woman aged 35 to 49 with alopecia areata. Some clones in this sample may be carry-over from other donors' samples.

This clonotype was counted many times. The rearrangement links TRBV5-4 to TRBJ2-3; a weak D match, TRBD2 (5 bases). V lost 0 bases and J 2 bases, leaving 13 bases between the germline ends. CDR1 is SGHNT and CDR2 is YYREEE in the germline V gene (reference sequence). The length of the CDR3 is 16 residues. The CDR3, as DNA: TGTGCCAGCAGCTTGGGGAGAGGGAGCTTCACAGATACGCAGTATTTT. Translating it yields CASSLGRGSFTDTQYF.

There are many counts of this clonotype. This sequence joins TRBV9 and TRBJ1-1; D remains unclear. The CDR3 has 13 residues. Germline assignment: CDR1 SGDLS and CDR2 YYNGEE. The V gene lost 0 bases and the J gene lost 2 bases, with 5 bases spanning the gap. CDR3 loop: CASSVEVNTEAFF. DNA for the CDR3: TGTGCCAGCAGCGTAGAAGTCAACACTGAAGCTTTCTTT.

The DNA for the CDR3 is TGTGCCAGCAGTCTACCTTCATACAAGACTAGTGCGCAGTATTTT. Protein sequence: CASSLPSYKTSAQYF. V usage is TRBV6-2 or TRBV6-3 and J usage is TRBJ2-3; the D gene is possibly TRBD2 (6 bases). The CDR3 has 15 residues. Trimming removed 5 bases from V and 10 bases from J, with 22 bases in between. CDR1 MNHEY and CDR2 SVGEGT come from the germline V gene.

The chain carries TRBV27 and TRBJ1-2; D uncertain. Trimming cost V 2 bases and J 8 bases, with 12 bases left between them. Germline CDR1 MNHEY, CDR2 SMNVEV (reference sequence). This CDR3 spans 13 amino acids. The CDR3 nucleotides are TGTGCCAGCAGTTTAGAGAGAGGGAAGGGCTACACCTTC. Translating it yields CASSLERGKGYTF.

The sample holds many counts of this clonotype. The chain has TRBV12-5 and TRBJ1-2; 8 nucleotides line up with TRBD1. The CDR3 consists of 13 residues. Germline CDR1 and CDR2: LGHNT and FRNRAP. J was trimmed by 4 bases and V by 3 bases; bases with no gene match: 1. CDR3 sequence: CASGLGQGYGYTF. In DNA, the CDR3 is TGTGCTAGTGGTTTAGGACAGGGCTATGGCTACACCTTC.

Points on this clonotype: A read error is possible here, since a much larger clone lies one base away. V is TRBV3-1 and J is TRBJ2-1; D is perhaps TRBD1 (6 bases). Trimming removed 3 bases from V and 14 bases from J, with 20 bases in between. CDR1 is LGHDT and CDR2 is YNNKEL in the germline V gene (reference sequence). This CDR3 region has 14 residues. The CDR3 protein is CASSHDAVGGPEFF. CDR3 bases: TGTGCCAGCAGCCATGATGCCGTTGGGGGCCCGGAGTTCTTC.

The chain is built from TRBV6-1 and TRBJ1-3; no firm D call. Germline-derived CDR1 and CDR2 are MNHNS and SASEGT. The CDR3 has 14 residues. The V and J ends lost 2 bases and 7 bases respectively, with 12 bases between them. This CDR3 reads CASSEFGSRNTIYF. As DNA, the CDR3 is TGTGCCAGCAGTGAATTTGGATCGCGGAACACCATATATTTT.

This clonotype was counted ten times or more. The rearrangement uses TRBV10-3 and TRBJ1-6, with 7 bases that match TRBD1. J gave up 12 bases and V 2 bases, and 7 bases lay outside the gene matches. The CDR3 runs 14 residues. CDR1 and CDR2 (germline): ENHRY, SYGVKD. The CDR3 DNA reads TGTGCCATCAGTGAGGTGGCACAGGGGATACCCCTCCACTTT. It translates to CAISEVAQGIPLHF.

This clonotype was observed at least ten times. The chain carries TRBV5-1 and TRBJ1-2; no definite D call. Germline lookup yields CDR1 SGHRS and CDR2 YFSETQ. This CDR3 region has 12 residues. V was clipped by 0 bases and J by 6 bases, with 6 bases between them. The CDR3 DNA is TGCGCCAGCAGCTTGGGTCAGCATGGCTACACCTTC. Translated, it gives CASSLGQHGYTF.

This clonotype occurred many times. The rearrangement joins TRBV5-4 to TRBJ2-2, with D perhaps matching TRBD1 or TRBD2 (6 bases each). The CDR3 loop spans 11 amino acids. Germline loops: CDR1 SGHNT, CDR2 YYREEE (reference sequence). The V gene lost 10 bases and the J gene lost 6 bases, with 10 bases spanning the gap. DNA of the CDR3: TGTGCCTTAGGGGGGTCCGGGGAGCTGTTTTTT. Translating it yields CALGGSGELFF. Full variable domain (remainder filled in from reference TRBV5-4 and TRBJ2-2): ETGVTQSPTHLIKTRGQQVTLRCSSQSGHNTVSWYQQALGQGPQFIFQYYREEENGRGNFPPRFSGLQFPNYSSELNVNALELDDSALYLCALGGSGELFFGEGSRLTVL.

This clonotype was recorded at least ten times. The chain recombines TRBV4-3 with TRBJ2-3; D may be TRBD1 or TRBD2 (6 bases each). The germline V gene has CDR1 LGHNA and CDR2 YSLEER. V lost 1 base and J lost 6, with 14 bases in between. The CDR3 loop spans 15 amino acids. The CDR3 nucleotides read TGCGCCAGCAGCCAAGTCGGGGGCTTGGCGGATACGCAGTATTTT. It yields the protein CASSQVGGLADTQYF.

This CDR3 is CASSLAQGLNTEAFF. DNA for the CDR3: TGTGCCAGCAGCTTAGCGCAGGGGTTAAACACTGAAGCTTTCTTT. The chain recombines TRBV7-9 with TRBJ1-1; D is possibly TRBD1 (6 bases). The CDR3 spans 15 residues. V was trimmed by 0 bases and J by 2 bases, leaving 10 bases between them. Germline V gene data show CDR1 as SEHNR and CDR2 as FQNEAQ (reference sequence).

The chain joins TRBV21-1 to TRBJ2-3. TRBV21-1 represents a pseudogene. The CDR3 consists of 15 residues. The CDR3 reads CASSGLVNSTDTQYF. The DNA for the CDR3 is TGTGCCAGCAGCGGGCTTGTGAACAGCACAGATACGCAGTATTTT.

The chain combines TRBV12-3 or TRBV12-4 with TRBJ2-2; possible D gene TRBD2, 6 bases. The CDR3 contains 15 residues. V was pared by 7 bases and J by 4 bases, with 16 bases between. Here the CDR3 DNA reads TGTGCCAGCACCCCCGGACTATATGGCACCGGGGAGCTGTTTTTT. Its protein product is CASTPGLYGTGELFF.

This chain joins TRBV6-1 and TRBJ1-6; tentative D call: TRBD1 (5 bases). The length of the CDR3 is 18 residues. The germline V gene has CDR1 MNHNS and CDR2 SASEGT. The V end was cut by 5 bases, the J end by 0 bases, with 17 bases between. In nucleotides, the CDR3 is TGTGCCAGCAGTCTCCCGACAGTCCCGAGCTCCTATAATTCACCCCTCCACTTT. Its protein is CASSLPTVPSSYNSPLHF.

This clonotype appeared a few times. V usage is TRBV6-2 or TRBV6-3 and J usage is TRBJ1-5; D ambiguous. This CDR3 has 14 amino acids. The V end was cut by 8 bases, the J end by 0 bases, with 11 bases between. Germline lookup yields CDR1 MNHEY and CDR2 SVGEGT. The DNA of the CDR3 is TGTGCCAGCGCAACGGACGGTAGCAATCAGCCCCAGCATTTT. Protein sequence: CASATDGSNQPQHF.

This clonotype showed up many times. The V and J genes are TRBV18 and TRBJ1-1, with 7 positions matching TRBD1. The V gene's germline CDR1 is KGHSH and CDR2 LQKENI. The ends lost 6 bases at V and 2 bases at J; junction bases unmatched: 9. CDR3 size: 15 residues. The CDR3 nucleotides are TGTGCCAGCTCGCCGGACAGGCAGAGCAACACTGAAGCTTTCTTT. Protein sequence: CASSPDRQSNTEAFF.

V usage is TRBV9 and J usage is TRBJ1-2; 8 nucleotides match TRBD1. CDR1 is SGDLS and CDR2 is YYNGEE in the germline V gene. This CDR3 comprises 14 residues. V lost 2 bases and J lost 4; bases outside the gene matches: 4. CDR3: CASSVGQEAYGYTF. In nucleotides, the CDR3 is TGTGCCAGCAGCGTGGGACAGGAAGCCTATGGCTACACCTTC.

Turning to this clonotype: A much more abundant neighbour one base away suggests this may be a read error. This rearrangement joins TRBV18 to TRBJ2-1, with 7 nucleotides matching TRBD1. Trimming at V came to 5 bases and at J to 2 bases, leaving 12 bases not matched to a gene. Germline V CDR1 and CDR2: KGHSH, LQKENI. This CDR3 contains 17 residues. The CDR3 sequence: CASSSRGTEVTYNEQFF. CDR3 in DNA: TGTGCCAGCTCATCAAGAGGGACAGAAGTCACCTACAATGAGCAGTTCTTC.